The source of this T cell receptor (beta chain) is a study of breast tumors, draining lymph nodes, adjacent tissues. General study points: That most tumor T cells come from lymph nodes remained unproven. The data were judged consistent with most tumor T cells coming from lymph node and expanding in tumor. Tumor repertoires ranked between lymph nodes and nontumor tissue in diversity, with V and J gene preferences.

As to this clonotype: Its antigen is not known. One junction end does not reproduce the germline sequence, and a read error may be involved.

TCRdb redid the calling of the multiplex PCR reads with MiXCR, one entry per CDR3 protein. Here the sample spans approximately 20,000 distinct CDR3 sequences, 50% being singletons. The TCR sequence derives from a female donor with breast cancer. Some clones in this sample may be carry-over from other donors' samples. Material for sequencing was breast tumor tissue.

Here the CDR3 reads CTIRPTGERDGYTF. Written as DNA, the CDR3 is TGTACCATCAGACCAACGGGAGAAAGGGATGGCTACACCTTC. The chain joins TRBV10-3 to TRBJ1-2; D uncertain. CDR3 size: 14 residues. CDR1 is ENHRY and CDR2 is SYGVKD in the germline V gene.